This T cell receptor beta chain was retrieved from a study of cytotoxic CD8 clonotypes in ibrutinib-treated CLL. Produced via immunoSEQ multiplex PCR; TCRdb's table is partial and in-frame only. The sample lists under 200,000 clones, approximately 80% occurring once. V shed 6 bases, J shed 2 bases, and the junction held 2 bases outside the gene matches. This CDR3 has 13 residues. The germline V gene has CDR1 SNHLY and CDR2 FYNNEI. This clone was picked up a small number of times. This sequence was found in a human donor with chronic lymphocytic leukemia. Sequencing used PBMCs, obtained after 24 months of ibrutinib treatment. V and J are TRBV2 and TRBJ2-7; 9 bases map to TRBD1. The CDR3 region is CASRGQGTYEQYF. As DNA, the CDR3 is TGTGCCAGCAGGGGACAGGGAACCTACGAGCAGTACTTC.